Only a few counts were recorded for the clone carrying this T cell receptor beta chain. At one of its ends the junction is not consistent with the germline gene, which may arise from a read error. The data derive from a study of identical twins. Looked up from germline, CDR1 is SQVTM and CDR2 is ANQGSEA. This CDR3 has 9 residues. One entry per CDR3 protein results from TCRdb running MiXCR on the 5' RACE reads. The profile shows some 560,000 distinct CDR3 sequences, 9.6% of them singletons. These data were likewise used in another study, on yellow fever vaccine responses in identical twins.

The receptor was isolated from a woman in her late teens or twenties in good health. The chain combines TRBV29-1 with TRBJ2-1, with D possibly matching TRBD1 (6 bases). The source material was PBMCs. CDR3 nucleotides: TGCAGCGTTGAACCGGACAGCTGGTTC. Protein product: CSVEPDSWF.